A selection of T cell receptor beta chains follows, all from one sample in a study of breast tumors, draining lymph nodes, adjacent tissues. TCRdb re-derived calls from the multiplex PCR reads in MiXCR, one entry per CDR3 protein. Among 180,000 or so distinct CDR3 sequences, roughly 31% were seen once, and the ten largest hold more than 4%. The sample taken for sequencing was axillary lymph node tissue. The receptors come from a female donor with breast cancer. Some clones in this sample may be carry-over from other donors' samples. Each CDR3 is given with its conserved first and last residue. Each record gives: CDR3 DNA, CDR3 protein, D gene, clone size, J gene, V gene. D genes are given only for firm matches. Rows may omit the clone size; those that give it use once, few, many or a size class.

DNA: TGTGCCAGCAGCTTAATAGCTCGGAAAAGGACTAGCGGAGGAATATCGCAAGAGACCCAGTACTTC
CDR3: CASSLIARKRTSGGISQETQYF
D: TRBD2
size: many
J: TRBJ2-5
V: TRBV7-2

DNA: TGCAGTGCCTCCCGCCCGGACAGTTATGGCTACACCTTC
CDR3: CSASRPDSYGYTF
D: NA
size: many
J: TRBJ1-2
V: TRBV20-1

DNA: TGTGCCAGCAGTACCCGACTAGCGGGAGAGGAGACAGATACGCAGTATTTT
CDR3: CASSTRLAGEETDTQYF
D: TRBD2
size: many
J: TRBJ2-3
V: TRBV7-3

DNA: TGCAGTGCTAAAAAAGGGGCTACAGGTGAAAAACTGTTTTTT
CDR3: CSAKKGATGEKLFF
D: NA
size: many
J: TRBJ1-4
V: TRBV20-1

DNA: TGCAGTGCCAGACAGGGGCGTTCCCCCCTCAATGAGCAGTTCTTC
CDR3: CSARQGRSPLNEQFF
D: TRBD1
size: many
J: TRBJ2-1
V: TRBV20-1

DNA: TGCAGTGCTAGAGTCGCGGGAGTCGGTAAGGATACGCAGTATTTT
CDR3: CSARVAGVGKDTQYF
D: TRBD2
size: many
J: TRBJ2-3
V: TRBV20-1

DNA: TGTGCCAGCATGGCTGGGCTAGCGGGGGGAGCCTACGAGCAGTACTTC
CDR3: CASMAGLAGGAYEQYF
D: TRBD2
size: NA
J: TRBJ2-7
V: TRBV2

DNA: TGTGCCAGCGGGTCCCCGAATCAGCCCCAGCATTTT
CDR3: CASGSPNQPQHF
D: NA
size: few
J: TRBJ1-5
V: TRBV27

DNA: TGCAGCGTTGAAGTAAGTTCCTACAATGAGCAGTTCTTC
CDR3: CSVEVSSYNEQFF
D: NA
size: many
J: TRBJ2-1
V: TRBV29-1

DNA: TGCGCCAGCAGTTTACCCGGGACTAGCGGGGCCCAAGAGACCCAGTACTTC
CDR3: CASSLPGTSGAQETQYF
D: TRBD2
size: many
J: TRBJ2-5
V: TRBV5-1

DNA: TGCGCCAGCAGCCGCTATCCCCCGGGGGAGACGAGCTACGAGCAGTACTTC
CDR3: CASSRYPPGETSYEQYF
D: NA
size: many
J: TRBJ2-7
V: TRBV4-1

DNA: TGCAGCGTTGACAGGGGGGACGCTGAAGCTTTCTTT
CDR3: CSVDRGDAEAFF
D: TRBD1
size: NA
J: TRBJ1-1
V: TRBV29-1

DNA: TGTGCCAGCGAGGGGCAAGACACAGATACGCAGTATTTT
CDR3: CASEGQDTDTQYF
D: NA
size: many
J: TRBJ2-3
V: TRBV6-5

DNA: TGCGCCAGCAGCCAAGATATAACGGGTGGAAACACCATATATTTT
CDR3: CASSQDITGGNTIYF
D: NA
size: many
J: TRBJ1-3
V: TRBV4-1

DNA: TGCGCCAGCAGCCAAGAAAGCGGGCTGGGGGGGGCAGAGACCCAGTACTTC
CDR3: CASSQESGLGGAETQYF
D: NA
size: many
J: TRBJ2-5
V: TRBV4-1

DNA: TGTGCCACCAGCAGAAATACAGGGGGTTTCGGTTCAGATACGCAGTATTTT
CDR3: CATSRNTGGFGSDTQYF
D: TRBD1
size: many
J: TRBJ2-3
V: TRBV15

DNA: TGTGCCAGCAGTCACTTGCCGGGGGAGAACGGGGAGCTGTTTTTT
CDR3: CASSHLPGENGELFF
D: NA
size: few
J: TRBJ2-2
V: TRBV6-5